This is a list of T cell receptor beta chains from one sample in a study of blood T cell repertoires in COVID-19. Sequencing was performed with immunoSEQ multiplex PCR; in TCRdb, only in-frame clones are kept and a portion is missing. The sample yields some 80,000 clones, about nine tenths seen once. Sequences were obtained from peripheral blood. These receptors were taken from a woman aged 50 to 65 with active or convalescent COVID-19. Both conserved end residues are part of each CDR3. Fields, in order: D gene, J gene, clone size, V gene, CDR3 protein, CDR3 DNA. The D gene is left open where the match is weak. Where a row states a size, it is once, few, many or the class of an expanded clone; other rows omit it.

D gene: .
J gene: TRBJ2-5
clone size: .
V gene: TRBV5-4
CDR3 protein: CASSFANSQETQYF
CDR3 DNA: TGTGCCAGCAGCTTTGCGAACAGCCAAGAGACCCAGTACTTC

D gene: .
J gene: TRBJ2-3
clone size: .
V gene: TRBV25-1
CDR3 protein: CASSGTIRGDTQYF
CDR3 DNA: TGTGCCAGCAGCGGGACCATAAGGGGGGATACGCAGTATTTT

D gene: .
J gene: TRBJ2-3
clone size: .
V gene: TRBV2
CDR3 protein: CASSAEQLVRGTDTQYF
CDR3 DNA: TGTGCCAGCAGCGCCGAACAACTAGTCAGAGGTACAGATACGCAGTATTTT

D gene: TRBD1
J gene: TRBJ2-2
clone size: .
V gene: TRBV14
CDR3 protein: CASSQRPQGAPLRPGELFF
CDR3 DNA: TGTGCCAGCAGCCAACGCCCACAGGGGGCGCCGCTCCGTCCCGGGGAGCTGTTTTTT

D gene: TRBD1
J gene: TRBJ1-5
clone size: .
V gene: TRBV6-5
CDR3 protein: CASRPDRESQPQHF
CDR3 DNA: TGTGCCAGCAGACCGGACAGGGAGAGTCAGCCCCAGCATTTT

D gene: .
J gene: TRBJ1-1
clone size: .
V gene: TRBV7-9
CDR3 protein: CASSLLPLGRRGNTEAFF
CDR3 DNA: TGTGCCAGCAGCTTGCTTCCCCTCGGCCGCAGGGGGAACACTGAAGCTTTCTTT

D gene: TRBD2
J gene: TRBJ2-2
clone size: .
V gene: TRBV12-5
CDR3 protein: CASGLRASGGNTGELFF
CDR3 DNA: TGTGCTAGTGGTTTGAGGGCTAGCGGGGGGAACACCGGGGAGCTGTTTTTT

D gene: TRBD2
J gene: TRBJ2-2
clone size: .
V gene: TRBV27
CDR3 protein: CASSFIAGVVTGELFF
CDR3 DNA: TGTGCCAGCAGTTTTATAGCGGGGGTGGTCACCGGGGAGCTGTTTTTT

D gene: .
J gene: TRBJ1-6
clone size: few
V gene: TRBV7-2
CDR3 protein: CASSLDSHYNSPLHF
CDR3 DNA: TGTGCCAGCAGCTTAGACAGTCACTATAATTCACCCCTCCACTTT

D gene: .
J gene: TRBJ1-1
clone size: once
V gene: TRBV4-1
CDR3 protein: CASSQDRVRTEAFF
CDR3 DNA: TGCGCCAGCAGCCAAGACAGGGTGAGAACTGAAGCTTTCTTT

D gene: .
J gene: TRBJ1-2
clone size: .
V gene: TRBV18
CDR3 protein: CASSPSRGYGYTF
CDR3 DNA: TGTGCCAGCTCACCATCCCGGGGCTATGGCTACACCTTC

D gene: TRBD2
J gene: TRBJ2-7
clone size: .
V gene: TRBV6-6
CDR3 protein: CASHGRGATYEQYF
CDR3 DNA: TGTGCCAGCCACGGGCGGGGGGCCACCTACGAGCAGTACTTC

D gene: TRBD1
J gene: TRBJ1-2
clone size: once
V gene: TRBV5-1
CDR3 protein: CASSLFSTGESGYTF
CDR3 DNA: TGCGCCAGCAGCTTGTTTTCGACAGGGGAAAGTGGCTACACCTTC

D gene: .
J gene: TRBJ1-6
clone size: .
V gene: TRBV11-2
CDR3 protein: CASSPTVSAYNSPLHF
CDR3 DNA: TGTGCCAGCAGCCCTACAGTGAGTGCCTATAATTCACCCCTCCACTTT

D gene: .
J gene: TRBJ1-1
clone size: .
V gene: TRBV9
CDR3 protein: CASSAGSSTEAFF
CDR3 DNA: TGTGCCAGCAGTGCCGGGTCGTCCACTGAAGCTTTCTTT

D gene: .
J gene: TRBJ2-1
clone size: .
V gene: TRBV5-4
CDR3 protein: CASSSGTPSYNEQFF
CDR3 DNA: TGTGCCAGCAGCTCCGGGACTCCTTCCTACAATGAGCAGTTCTTC

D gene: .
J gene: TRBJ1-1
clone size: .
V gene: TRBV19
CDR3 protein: CASSLSRDTEAFF
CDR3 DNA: TGTGCCAGTAGTCTCTCGAGGGACACTGAAGCTTTCTTT

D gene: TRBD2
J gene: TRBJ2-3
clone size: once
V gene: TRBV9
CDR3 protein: CASSVHPAGWQDTQYF
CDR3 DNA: TGTGCCAGCAGCGTACATCCAGCGGGGTGGCAGGATACGCAGTATTTT

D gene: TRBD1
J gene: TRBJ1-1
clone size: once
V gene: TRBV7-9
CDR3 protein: CASSKQGDTEAFF
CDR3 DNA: TGTGCCAGCAGCAAGCAGGGGGACACTGAAGCTTTCTTT

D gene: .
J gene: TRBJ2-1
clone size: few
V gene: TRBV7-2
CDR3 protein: CASSLGWGPYNEQFF
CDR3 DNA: TGTGCCAGCAGCTTAGGCTGGGGCCCCTACAATGAGCAGTTCTTC

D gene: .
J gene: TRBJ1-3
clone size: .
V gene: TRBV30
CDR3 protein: CAWSTGIGGNTIYF
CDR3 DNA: TGTGCCTGGAGCACAGGGATAGGTGGAAACACCATATATTTT

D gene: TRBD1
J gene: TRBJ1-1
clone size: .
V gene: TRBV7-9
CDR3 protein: CASSPPGQGPEAFF
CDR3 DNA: TGTGCCAGCAGCCCCCCGGGACAGGGGCCTGAAGCTTTCTTT

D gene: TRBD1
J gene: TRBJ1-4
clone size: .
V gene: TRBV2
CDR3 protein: CASRKPGQAEGATNEKLFF
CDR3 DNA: TGTGCCAGCAGGAAACCAGGACAGGCCGAGGGGGCAACTAATGAAAAACTGTTTTTT

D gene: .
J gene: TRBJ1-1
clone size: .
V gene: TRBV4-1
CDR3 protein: CASSRDSVNTEAFF
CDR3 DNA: TGCGCCAGCAGCCGAGACAGCGTGAACACTGAAGCTTTCTTT

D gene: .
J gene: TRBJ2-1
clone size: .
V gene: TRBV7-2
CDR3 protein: CASSSRSSYNEQFF
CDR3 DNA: TGTGCCAGCAGCTCCCGGAGCTCCTACAATGAGCAGTTCTTC

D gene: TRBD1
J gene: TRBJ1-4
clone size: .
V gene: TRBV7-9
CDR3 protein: CASSFTGQGAEKLFF
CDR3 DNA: TGTGCCAGCAGCTTCACCGGACAGGGGGCAGAAAAACTGTTTTTT

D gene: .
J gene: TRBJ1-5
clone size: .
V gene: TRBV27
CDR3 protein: CASRGSNQPQHF
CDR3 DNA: TGTGCCAGCAGGGGCAGCAATCAGCCCCAGCATTTT

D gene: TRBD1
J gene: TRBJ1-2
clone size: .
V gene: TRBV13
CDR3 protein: CASSLEGQGYGYTF
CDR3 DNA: TGTGCCAGCAGCTTAGAAGGACAGGGATATGGCTACACCTTC

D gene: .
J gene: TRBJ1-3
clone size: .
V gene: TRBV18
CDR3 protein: CASSPGGTGNTIYF
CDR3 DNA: TGTGCCAGCTCACCAGGAGGGACGGGAAACACCATATATTTT

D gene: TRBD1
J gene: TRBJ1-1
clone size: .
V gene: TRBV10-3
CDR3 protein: CAISRQGLNTEAFF
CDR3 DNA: TGTGCCATCAGCCGACAGGGTCTAAACACTGAAGCTTTCTTT

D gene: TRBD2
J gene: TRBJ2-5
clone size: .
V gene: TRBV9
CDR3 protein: CASSVEGRGETQYF
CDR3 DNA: TGTGCCAGCAGCGTAGAAGGGAGGGGCGAGACCCAGTACTTC

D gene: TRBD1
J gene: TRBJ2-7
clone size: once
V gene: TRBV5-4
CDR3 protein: CASSRADRDDEQYF
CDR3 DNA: TGTGCCAGCAGCAGGGCGGACAGGGACGACGAGCAGTACTTC

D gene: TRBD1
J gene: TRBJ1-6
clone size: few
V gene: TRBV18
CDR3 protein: CASSPQGAHNSPLHF
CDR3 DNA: TGTGCCAGCTCACCACAGGGGGCCCATAATTCACCCCTCCACTTT

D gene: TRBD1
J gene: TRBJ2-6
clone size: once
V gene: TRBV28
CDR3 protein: CASSWAGQGYSGANVLTF
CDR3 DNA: TGTGCCAGCAGTTGGGCCGGACAGGGGTACTCTGGGGCCAACGTCCTGACTTTC

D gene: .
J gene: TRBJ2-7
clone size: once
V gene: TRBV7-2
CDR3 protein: CASSLYESSYEQYF
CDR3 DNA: TGTGCCAGCAGCTTATACGAGAGCTCCTACGAGCAGTACTTC

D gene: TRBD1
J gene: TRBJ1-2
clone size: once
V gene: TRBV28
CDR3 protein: CASIPGTGVGYGYTF
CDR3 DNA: TGTGCCAGCATCCCTGGGACAGGGGTGGGCTATGGCTACACCTTC

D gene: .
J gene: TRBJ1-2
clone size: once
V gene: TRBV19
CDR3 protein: CASSVGQYGYTF
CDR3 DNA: TGTGCCAGTAGTGTAGGACAGTATGGCTACACCTTC

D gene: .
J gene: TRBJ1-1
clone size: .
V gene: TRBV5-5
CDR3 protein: CASSYRIEVSTEAFF
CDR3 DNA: TGTGCCAGCAGCTACCGTATCGAGGTGAGCACTGAAGCTTTCTTT

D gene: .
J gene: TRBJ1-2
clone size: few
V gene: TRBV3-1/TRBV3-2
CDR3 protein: CASSQEKGNGYTF
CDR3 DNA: TGTGCCAGCAGCCAAGAAAAGGGGAATGGCTACACCTTC

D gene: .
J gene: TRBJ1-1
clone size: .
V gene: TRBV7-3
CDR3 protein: CASSRTNTEAFF
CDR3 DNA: TGTGCCAGCAGCCGTACTAACACTGAAGCTTTCTTT

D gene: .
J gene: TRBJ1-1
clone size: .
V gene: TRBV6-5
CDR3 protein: CATLSNYANTEAFF
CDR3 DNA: TGTGCCACCCTATCGAATTACGCGAACACTGAAGCTTTCTTT

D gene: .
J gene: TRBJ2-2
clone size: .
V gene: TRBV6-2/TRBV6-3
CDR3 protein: CASSYSSQTGELFF
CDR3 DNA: TGTGCCAGCAGTTACTCGTCCCAGACCGGGGAGCTGTTTTTT

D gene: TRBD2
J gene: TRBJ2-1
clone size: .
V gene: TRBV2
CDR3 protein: CAEGGLNEQFF
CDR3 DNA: TGTGCCGAGGGAGGGCTCAATGAGCAGTTCTTC

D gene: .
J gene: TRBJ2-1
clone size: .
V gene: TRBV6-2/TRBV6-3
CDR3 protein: CASSPFGGASYNEQFF
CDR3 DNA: TGTGCCAGCAGCCCCTTTGGGGGGGCGAGCTACAATGAGCAGTTCTTC

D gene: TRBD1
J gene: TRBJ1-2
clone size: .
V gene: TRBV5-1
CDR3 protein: CASSPGTATNYGYTF
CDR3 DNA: TGCGCCAGCAGCCCCGGGACAGCAACTAACTATGGCTACACCTTC

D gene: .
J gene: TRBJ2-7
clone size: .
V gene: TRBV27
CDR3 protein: CASSAGQPYEQYF
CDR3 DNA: TGTGCCAGCAGTGCTGGACAGCCCTACGAGCAGTACTTC

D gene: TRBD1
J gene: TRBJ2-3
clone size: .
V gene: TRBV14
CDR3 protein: CASSQLTGYADTQYF
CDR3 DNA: TGTGCCAGCAGCCAATTGACAGGGTACGCAGATACGCAGTATTTT

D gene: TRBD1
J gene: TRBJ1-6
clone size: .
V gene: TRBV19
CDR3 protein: CASRGQEGYNSPLHF
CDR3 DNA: TGTGCCAGTAGGGGACAGGAGGGTTATAATTCACCCCTCCACTTT

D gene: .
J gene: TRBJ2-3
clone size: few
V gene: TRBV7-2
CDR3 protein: CASSPNTDTQYF
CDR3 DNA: TGTGCCAGCAGCCCCAACACAGATACGCAGTATTTT

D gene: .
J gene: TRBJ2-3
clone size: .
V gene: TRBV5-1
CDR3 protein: CASSLRGAGTDTQYF
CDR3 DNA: TGCGCCAGCAGCTTGCGGGGGGCCGGGACAGATACGCAGTATTTT

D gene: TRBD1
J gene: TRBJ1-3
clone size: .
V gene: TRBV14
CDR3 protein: CASSPGGSGNTIYF
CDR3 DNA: TGTGCCAGCAGCCCAGGGGGTAGTGGAAACACCATATATTTT